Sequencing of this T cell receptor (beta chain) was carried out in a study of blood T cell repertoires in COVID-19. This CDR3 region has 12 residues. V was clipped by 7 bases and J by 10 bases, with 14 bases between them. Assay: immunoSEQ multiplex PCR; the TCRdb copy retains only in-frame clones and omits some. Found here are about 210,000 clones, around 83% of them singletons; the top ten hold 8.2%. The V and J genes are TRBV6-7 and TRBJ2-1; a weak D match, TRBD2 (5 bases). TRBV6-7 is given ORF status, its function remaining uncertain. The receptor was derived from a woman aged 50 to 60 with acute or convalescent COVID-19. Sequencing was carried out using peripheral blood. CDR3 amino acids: CASIGLLKEQFF. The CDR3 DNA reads TGTGCCAGCATCGGACTGCTTAAAGAGCAGTTCTTC.